This passage covers 9 T cell receptor beta chains from one sample sequenced in a study of response to subunit inactivated influenza vaccine (dated by TCRdb to the late 2010s). The library was produced with RT-PCR. Sequencing was carried out with an Illumina HiSeq 2500. TCRdb cleaned the public reads at Q25 with fastp, built clones with MiXCR and kept in-frame beta chains. Each entry merges the rows of one CDR3 protein and shows their most common DNA and genes. The sample table records some 500,000 distinct CDR3 sequences; 16% of these occur just once. 3% of the sample is held by the ten biggest clonotypes. The sequences come from CD4+ T cells sorted from PBMCs, collected approximately 25 months after vaccination. The receptors come from a man between 50 and 69 years old who received an inactivated influenza vaccine. Donor details come from another sample of the same person, matched by shared clones.

The gene calls are TRBV20-1 and TRBJ1-4; D is unresolved. V lost 3 bases, J lost 3 bases, and 8 bases lay in between. Germline V gene lookup returns CDR1 DFQATT and CDR2 SNEGSKA (reference sequence). The CDR3 runs to 13 residues. The CDR3 is CSASGGSNEKLFF. CDR3 in DNA: TGCAGTGCTAGCGGTGGATCTAATGAAAAACTGTTTTTT.

This clonotype was seen ten or more times. This rearrangement joins TRBV4-2 to TRBJ2-7; D assignment may be TRBD1 or TRBD2 (5 bases each). The V gene lost 0 bases and the J gene lost 2 bases, with 14 bases spanning the gap. The V gene's germline CDR1 is LGHNA and CDR2 YNFKEQ. The length of the CDR3 is 16 residues. CDR3 in amino acids: CASSQDRTAGPYEQYF. CDR3 nucleotides: TGTGCCAGCAGCCAAGATCGGACTGCAGGGCCCTACGAGCAGTACTTC.

The V call is TRBV12-3 or TRBV12-4, the J call TRBJ2-7; D is undetermined. The CDR3 is 12 residues long. The V and J ends lost 5 bases and 4 bases respectively, with 9 bases between them. This CDR3 is CASSRLGYEQYF. In nucleotides, the CDR3 is TGTGCCAGCAGTCGCCTCGGTTACGAGCAGTACTTC.

There are a few counts of this clonotype. This chain uses TRBV20-1 with TRBJ2-1; D might be TRBD2 (5 bases). Trimming took off 5 bases at V and 7 bases at J, with 18 bases between the two ends. Germline V gives CDR1 DFQATT, CDR2 SNEGSKA (reference sequence). This CDR3 has 14 residues. The CDR3 protein is CSAVLGSARNEQFF. CDR3 nucleotides: TGCAGTGCTGTACTAGGATCAGCTAGGAATGAGCAGTTCTTC.

CDR3 residues: CASRSGRGYGYTF. Written as DNA, the CDR3 is TGTGCCAGCAGATCTGGCAGGGGCTATGGCTACACCTTC. This chain joins TRBV28 and TRBJ1-2; a possible D gene is TRBD1 (6 bases). V lost 6 bases, J lost 4 bases, and 12 bases lay in between. Germline-derived CDR1 and CDR2 are MDHEN and SYDVKM. The CDR3 runs 13 residues.

This clonotype was seen many times. This chain connects TRBV12-3 or TRBV12-4 to TRBJ2-2, with D possibly being TRBD1 or TRBD2 (7 bases each). The germline V and J ends were trimmed by 4 bases and 6 bases, with 12 bases remaining between them. The CDR3 runs to 14 residues. The CDR3 coding sequence is TGTGCCAGCAGTTCGACAGGGAGGGCCGGGGAGCTGTTTTTT. This codes for CASSSTGRAGELFF.

This clonotype has a handful of counts. The chain has TRBV18 and TRBJ2-7; D might be TRBD1 (6 bases). Trimming cost V 3 bases and J 5 bases, with 23 bases left between them. The CDR3 is 17 residues long. Germline V lookup: CDR1 KGHSH, CDR2 LQKENI. This CDR3 is CASSPRNRASLVHEQYF. The CDR3 coding sequence is TGTGCCAGCTCACCGCGCAACAGGGCGTCCCTAGTCCACGAGCAGTACTTC.

The chain is built from TRBV11-1 and TRBJ2-7; the D call may be TRBD1 or TRBD2 (5 bases each). CDR3 length equals 13 residues. V gave up 5 bases and J gave up 6 bases, with 14 bases separating them. Germline V lookup: CDR1 SGHAT, CDR2 FQDESV (reference sequence). The CDR3 here is CASSPRWDREQYF. CDR3 bases: TGTGCCAGCAGCCCCCGTTGGGACCGCGAGCAGTACTTC.

The table lists this clonotype with a few counts. CDR3 protein: CASSLASPRNTIYF. In nucleotides, the CDR3 is TGTGCCAGCAGCTTAGCCTCTCCGAGAAACACCATATATTTT. The chain combines TRBV7-8 with TRBJ1-3; D unresolved. The V end lost 0 bases, the J end lost 5 bases, and 8 bases lay between the germline ends. The CDR3 loop spans 14 amino acids. The germline V gene encodes CDR1 SGHVS and CDR2 FQNEAQ.